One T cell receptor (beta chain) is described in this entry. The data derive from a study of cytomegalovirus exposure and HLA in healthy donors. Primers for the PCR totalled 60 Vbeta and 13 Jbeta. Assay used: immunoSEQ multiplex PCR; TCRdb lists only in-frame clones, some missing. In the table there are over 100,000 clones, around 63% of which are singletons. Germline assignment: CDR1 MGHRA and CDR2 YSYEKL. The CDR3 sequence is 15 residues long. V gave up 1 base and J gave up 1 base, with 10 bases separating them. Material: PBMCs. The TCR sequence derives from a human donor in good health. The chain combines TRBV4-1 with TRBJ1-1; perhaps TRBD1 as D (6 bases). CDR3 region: CASSQVVGGNTEAFF. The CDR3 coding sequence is TGCGCCAGCAGCCAAGTCGTAGGGGGGAACACTGAAGCTTTCTTT.